Listed here is a single T cell receptor beta chain. Indicated treatment: roughly 18 received Ad26.COV2.S at low or high dose, single or two shots; about 5 received placebo; per-sample allocation not given. Repertoires come from day 63 after the first vaccine or placebo injection. These data are taken from a study of Ad26.COV2.S vaccination and SARS-CoV-2 variants. Some clones are missing from TCRdb's copy, which holds only in-frame ones; the method was immunoSEQ multiplex PCR. Among about 480,000 clones, roughly 87% were seen once, and the ten largest hold over 10%. The receptor was derived from a person aged 18-65 years who received the Ad26.COV2.S COVID-19 vaccine or a placebo. Here the sequenced sample was peripheral blood, taken in a trial of Ad26.COV2.S vaccine versus placebo.

As DNA, the CDR3 is TGTGCCAGCAGTTACCGGGGGACAAGAGGGGAGACCCAGTACTTC. It encodes CASSYRGTRGETQYF. The genes are TRBV6-5 and TRBJ2-5; D is perhaps TRBD1 or TRBD2 (6 bases each). V dropped 2 bases and J dropped 5 bases, with 15 bases sitting between them. The CDR3 runs 15 residues. Germline V gives CDR1 MNHEY, CDR2 SVGAGI.